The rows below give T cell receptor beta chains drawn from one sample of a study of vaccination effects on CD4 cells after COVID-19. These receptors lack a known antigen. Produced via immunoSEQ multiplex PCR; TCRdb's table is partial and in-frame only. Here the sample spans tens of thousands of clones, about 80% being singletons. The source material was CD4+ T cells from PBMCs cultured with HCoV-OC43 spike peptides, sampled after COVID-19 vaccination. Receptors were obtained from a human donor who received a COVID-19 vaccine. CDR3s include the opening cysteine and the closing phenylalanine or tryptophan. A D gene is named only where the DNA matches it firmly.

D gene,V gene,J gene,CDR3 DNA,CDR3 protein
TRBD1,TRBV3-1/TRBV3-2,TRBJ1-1,TGTGCCAGCAGCCGGACAGGAGCGGCAGAAGCTTTCTTT,CASSRTGAAEAFF
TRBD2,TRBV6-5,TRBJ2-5,TGTGCCAGCAGGCGAGCGGGGGAAGAGACCCAGTACTTC,CASRRAGEETQYF
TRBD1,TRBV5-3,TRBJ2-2,TGTGCCAGAAGGGGGGGACAGGGCGTCGGGGAGCTGTTTTTT,CARRGGQGVGELFF
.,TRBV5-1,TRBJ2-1,TGCGCCAGCAGAATCCGGGAGTACAATGAGCAGTTCTTC,CASRIREYNEQFF
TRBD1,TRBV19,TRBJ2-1,TGTGCCAGTACCCGGACAGGGGACTCCTACAATGAGCAGTTCTTC,CASTRTGDSYNEQFF
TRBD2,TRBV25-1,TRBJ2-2,TGTGCCATCTCGCCCAGCGGGGGGGCGTATACCGGGGAGCTGTTTTTT,CAISPSGGAYTGELFF
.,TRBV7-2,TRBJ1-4,TGTGCCAGCAGCACCGACCAAGGGGCGACTTATGAAAAACTGTTTTTT,CASSTDQGATYEKLFF
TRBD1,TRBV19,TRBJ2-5,TGTGCCAGTAGTGGGGACAGGGAAGAGACCCAGTACTTC,CASSGDREETQYF
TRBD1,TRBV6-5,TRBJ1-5,TGTGCCAGCAGTTCGACAGGGCCAAGCCAGCCCCAGCATTTT,CASSSTGPSQPQHF
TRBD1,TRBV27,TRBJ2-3,TGTGCCAGCAACCAACAGGGGCGGACCACAGATACGCAGTATTTT,CASNQQGRTTDTQYF
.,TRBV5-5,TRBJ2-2,TGTGCCAGCAGCTTAACCCCTGTGATGGGGCTTGGGGAGCTGTTTTTT,CASSLTPVMGLGELFF